The 15 T cell receptor beta chains presented below share a single source sample, sequenced in a study of T-cell memory formation after mild COVID-19. TCRdb re-analysed the 5' RACE reads in MiXCR, keeping a single row per CDR3 protein. The table has about half a million distinct CDR3 sequences, 15% to 20% seen once. Sequencing was performed on PBMCs or a T cell subset sorted from them (not recorded which). These receptors came from an adult woman who had mild COVID-19 (a few samples of this study predate the infection). Cell type and time point are not known.

This clonotype was found a few times. The chain recombines TRBV5-1 with TRBJ1-6, with 9 bases fitting TRBD1. The length of the CDR3 is 16 residues. CDR1 and CDR2 from the germline V gene are SGHRS and YFSETQ. Trimming took 3 bases from V and 7 from J; bases not matched to a gene: 8. The CDR3 DNA sequence: TGCGCCAGCAGCTCCCACAGGGGGCAGGGGAATTCACCCCTCCACTTT. This gives the protein CASSSHRGQGNSPLHF.

The sample holds a few counts of this clonotype. The chain uses TRBV10-3 and TRBJ2-3; a weak D match, TRBD2 (5 bases). V was trimmed by 8 bases and J by 0 bases, leaving 12 bases between them. CDR1 and CDR2 from the germline V gene are ENHRY and SYGVKD. CDR3 size: 14 residues. The CDR3 DNA sequence: TGTGCCATCTTCGCCGGGGATAGCACAGATACGCAGTATTTT. The encoded protein is CAIFAGDSTDTQYF.

This clonotype was seen only a few times. The chain joins TRBV7-9 to TRBJ2-7; tentative D call: TRBD1 (6 bases). Trimming stripped 1 base from V and 6 bases from J, with 10 bases between. This CDR3 has 13 residues. CDR1 is SEHNR and CDR2 is FQNEAQ in the germline V gene (reference sequence). CDR3 in amino acids: CASSLGATGEQYF. Here the CDR3 DNA reads TGTGCCAGCAGCTTAGGGGCGACAGGCGAGCAGTACTTC.

This clonotype was detected only a few times. The chain has TRBV11-2 and TRBJ1-1; the D is unclear. The CDR3 is 14 residues long. The germline gives CDR1 SGHAT, CDR2 FQNNGV. V lost 3 bases to trimming and J lost 0 bases, with 8 bases between them. The CDR3 loop is CASSFSNMNTEAFF. As DNA, the CDR3 is TGTGCCAGCAGCTTTAGCAACATGAACACTGAAGCTTTCTTT.

This clonotype appeared a few times. In DNA form, the CDR3 reads TGTGCCAGCAGCTTTTCGCCAGGGACTAGCGGGCCAGATACGCAGTATTTT. Translated: CASSFSPGTSGPDTQYF. The J gene is TRBJ2-3, the V gene TRBV7-9, with 12 bases that match TRBD2. The germline V gene encodes CDR1 SEHNR and CDR2 FQNEAQ (reference sequence). V lost 3 bases to trimming and J lost 4 bases; unmatched junction nucleotides: 8. The CDR3 is made up of 17 amino acids.

This chain joins TRBV12-3 or TRBV12-4 and TRBJ1-5, with 10 bases that match TRBD1. Losses at the gene ends were 3 bases for V and 5 bases for J; bases not matched to a gene: 4. The CDR3 is 15 amino acids. The CDR3 spells CASSFRDRGYQPQHF. The CDR3 DNA reads TGTGCCAGCAGTTTCAGGGACAGGGGCTATCAGCCCCAGCATTTT.

This clonotype showed up many times. The chain is built from TRBV30 and TRBJ1-5; tentative D call: TRBD1 (6 bases). Trimming left V 5 bases short and J 6 bases short, with 14 bases between. The germline gives CDR1 GTSNPN, CDR2 SVGIG (reference sequence). This CDR3 is 13 amino acids long. This chain's CDR3 is CAWEEQGGQPQHF. The DNA of the CDR3 is TGTGCCTGGGAGGAACAAGGGGGTCAGCCCCAGCATTTT.

The V call is TRBV4-1, the J call TRBJ1-1; maybe TRBD1 (5 bases). From germline, CDR1 is MGHRA and CDR2 YSYEKL. The V and J ends lost 1 base and 1 base respectively, with 7 bases between them. The CDR3 loop spans 14 amino acids. The CDR3: CASSQAQENTEAFF. DNA of the CDR3: TGCGCCAGCAGCCAAGCACAGGAGAACACTGAAGCTTTCTTT.

The genes are TRBV29-1 and TRBJ1-2; tentatively, D is TRBD1 (5 bases). V dropped 3 bases and J dropped 2 bases, with 10 bases sitting between them. The CDR3 extends over 13 amino acids. Looked up from germline, CDR1 is SQVTM and CDR2 is ANQGSEA. The CDR3 here is CSVDPTENYGYTF. The CDR3 DNA follows: TGCAGCGTTGATCCGACAGAGAACTATGGCTACACCTTC.

This chain joins TRBV5-1 and TRBJ1-3, with 9 bases aligning to TRBD1. The CDR3 contains 15 residues. CDR1 is SGHRS, CDR2 YFSETQ, per germline. The V and J ends lost 4 bases and 6 bases, in that order; junction bases with no gene match: 8. CDR3 coding DNA: TGCGCCAGCAGCCTCACAGGGGGCGACGTAAACACCATATATTTT. Translating gives CASSLTGGDVNTIYF.

This clonotype showed up just a few times. V usage is TRBV7-2 and J usage is TRBJ2-1; TRBD2 matches at 9 bases. The germline gives CDR1 SGHTA, CDR2 FQGNSA. The CDR3 has 17 residues. J was trimmed by 4 bases and V by 1 base; bases with no gene match: 8. CDR3 bases: TGTGCCAGCAGCTTAGGGGGCGGCAGCGGGAGGTACAATGAGCAGTTCTTC. This codes for CASSLGGGSGRYNEQFF.

This chain joins TRBV12-3 or TRBV12-4 and TRBJ2-4; 7 bases are a match to TRBD1. This CDR3 region has 14 residues. With V trimmed by 7 bases and J by 6 bases, 9 bases remained unmatched. CDR3 DNA: TGTGCCAGCACCCTAGGGACAGTCGCAAACATTCAGTACTTC. Its protein product is CASTLGTVANIQYF.

This clonotype was seen a few times. The rearrangement links TRBV7-9 to TRBJ1-2, with D unresolved. V was shortened by 3 bases and J by 1 base, with 9 bases between the two germline ends. Looked up from germline, CDR1 is SEHNR and CDR2 is FQNEAQ (reference sequence). This CDR3 contains 14 residues. CDR3 protein: CASSFREDNYGYTF. In nucleotides, the CDR3 is TGTGCCAGCAGCTTCCGAGAGGATAACTATGGCTACACCTTC. Full variable domain (rest looked up from reference TRBV7-9 and TRBJ1-2): DTGVSQNPRHKITKRGQNVTFRCDPISEHNRLYWYRQTLGQGPEFLTYFQNEAQLEKSRLLSDRFSAERPKGSFSTLEIQRTEQGDSAMYLCASSFREDNYGYTFGSGTRLTVV.

The chain carries TRBV7-9 and TRBJ2-7; possible D gene TRBD1, 7 bases. Germline V gene sequence: CDR1 SEHNR, CDR2 FQNEAQ (reference sequence). V lost 5 bases and J 4 bases, leaving 15 bases between the germline ends. The CDR3 consists of 14 residues. CDR3 in amino acids: CASSDQGGLYEQYF. In DNA form, the CDR3 reads TGTGCCAGCAGCGACCAGGGGGGACTTTACGAGCAGTACTTC.

This clonotype has ten or more counts. The V gene is TRBV12-3 or TRBV12-4, the J gene TRBJ2-1, with D possibly TRBD2 on 6 matching bases. This CDR3 is 13 amino acids long. V was pared by 6 bases and J by 14 bases, with 20 bases between. The CDR3: CASSPGEEGIEFF. The CDR3 DNA is TGTGCCAGCAGCCCGGGAGAGGAGGGAATTGAGTTCTTC.